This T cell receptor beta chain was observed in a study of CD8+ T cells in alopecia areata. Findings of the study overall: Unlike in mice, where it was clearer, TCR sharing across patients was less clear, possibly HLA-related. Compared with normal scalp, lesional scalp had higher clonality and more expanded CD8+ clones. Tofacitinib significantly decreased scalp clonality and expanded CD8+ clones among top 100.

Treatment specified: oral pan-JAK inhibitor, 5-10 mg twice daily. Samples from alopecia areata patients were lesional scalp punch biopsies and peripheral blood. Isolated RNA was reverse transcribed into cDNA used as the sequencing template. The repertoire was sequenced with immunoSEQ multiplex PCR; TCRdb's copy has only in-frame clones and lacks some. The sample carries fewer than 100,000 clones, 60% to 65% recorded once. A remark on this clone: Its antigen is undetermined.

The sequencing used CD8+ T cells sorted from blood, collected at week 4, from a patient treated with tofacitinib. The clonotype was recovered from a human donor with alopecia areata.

CDR3 nucleotides: TGCAGCGTGTGGGATGTTTATGAAAAACTGTTTTTT. Translation gives CSVWDVYEKLFF. The J gene is TRBJ1-4, the V gene TRBV29-1; D is unclear. CDR1 is SQVTM and CDR2 is ANQGSEA in the germline V gene. The CDR3 runs 12 residues. Deletions cut 6 bases from V and 6 bases from J, with 11 bases between. The full variable domain, completed using reference TRBV29-1 and TRBJ1-4, is SAVISQKPSRDICQRGTSLTIQCQVDSQVTMMFWYRQQPGQSLTLIATANQGSEATYESGFVIDKFPISRPNLTFSTLTVSNMSPEDSSIYLCSVWDVYEKLFFGSGTQLSVL.